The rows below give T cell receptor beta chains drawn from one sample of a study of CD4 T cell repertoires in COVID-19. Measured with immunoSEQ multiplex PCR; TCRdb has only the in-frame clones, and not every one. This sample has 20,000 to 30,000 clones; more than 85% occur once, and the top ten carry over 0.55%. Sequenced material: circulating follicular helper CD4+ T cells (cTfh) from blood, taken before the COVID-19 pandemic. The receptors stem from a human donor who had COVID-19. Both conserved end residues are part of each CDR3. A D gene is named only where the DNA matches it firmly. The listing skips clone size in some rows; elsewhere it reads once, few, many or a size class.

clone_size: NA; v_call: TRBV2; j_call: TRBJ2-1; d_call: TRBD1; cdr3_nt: TGTGCCAGCATTTTGACAGGGTCCAACAATGAGCAGTTCTTC; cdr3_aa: CASILTGSNNEQFF
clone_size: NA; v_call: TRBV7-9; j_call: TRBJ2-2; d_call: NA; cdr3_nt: TGTGCCAGCAGCTTAGATGCAGGGTACACCGGGGAGCTGTTTTTT; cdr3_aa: CASSLDAGYTGELFF
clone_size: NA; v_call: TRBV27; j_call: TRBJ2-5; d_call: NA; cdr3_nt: TGTGCCAGCAGGTTCTCTGGAGGGACGGGTCTGTACCAAGAGACCCAGTACTTC; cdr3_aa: CASRFSGGTGLYQETQYF
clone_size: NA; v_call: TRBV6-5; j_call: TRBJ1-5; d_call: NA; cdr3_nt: TGTGCCAGCAGCCCCTCAAGGGGTAGCAATCAGCCCCAGCATTTT; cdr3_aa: CASSPSRGSNQPQHF
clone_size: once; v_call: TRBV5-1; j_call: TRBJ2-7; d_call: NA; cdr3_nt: TGCGCCAGCAGCTTGGTGTTCGGGTCCTACGAGCAGTACTTC; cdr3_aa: CASSLVFGSYEQYF
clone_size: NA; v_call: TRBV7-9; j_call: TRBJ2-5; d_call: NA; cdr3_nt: TGTGCCAGCAGCTTAGAGGGAAGGGGCCAAGAGACCCAGTACTTC; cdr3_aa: CASSLEGRGQETQYF
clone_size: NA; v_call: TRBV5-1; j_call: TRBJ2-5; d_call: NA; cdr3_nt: TGCGCCAGCAGCTTGGAATGGGGCCGAGAGACCCAGTACTTC; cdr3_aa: CASSLEWGRETQYF
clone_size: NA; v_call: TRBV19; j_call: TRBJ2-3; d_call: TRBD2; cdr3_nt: TGTGCCAGCGCTAGCGGTAGCACAGATACGCAGTATTTT; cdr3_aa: CASASGSTDTQYF
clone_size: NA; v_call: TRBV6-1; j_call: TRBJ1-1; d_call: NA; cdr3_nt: TGTGCCAGCAGCAACAGGGAGGGGACTGAAGCTTTCTTT; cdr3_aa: CASSNREGTEAFF
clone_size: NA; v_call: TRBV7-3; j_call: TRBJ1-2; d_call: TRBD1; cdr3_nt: TGTGCCAGCCCTTATGACCAGGACAGGATCTATGGCTACACCTTC; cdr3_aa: CASPYDQDRIYGYTF